This T cell receptor beta chain was sequenced in a study of blood T cell repertoires in COVID-19. In the study overall: The cDNA or gDNA used as material had been derived from T cells, B-cell-depleted T cells, or PBMCs.

The method was immunoSEQ multiplex PCR; TCRdb's version includes in-frame clones alone and lacks a portion of them. The sample records roughly 500,000 clones, approximately 83% being singletons. The V end was cut by 4 bases, the J end by 2 bases, with 17 bases between. Germline CDR1 is MNHEY and CDR2 is SVGEGT. The CDR3 consists of 16 residues. The sample consisted of peripheral blood. This clonotype originated in a human donor in a cohort sampled during active COVID-19. V and J are TRBV6-2 or TRBV6-3 and TRBJ2-5, with TRBD1 as a possible D gene (6 bases). The CDR3, as DNA: TGTGCCAGCAGTTTCTGGAACAGGGCACGTCAAGAGACCCAGTACTTC. Encoded protein: CASSFWNRARQETQYF.